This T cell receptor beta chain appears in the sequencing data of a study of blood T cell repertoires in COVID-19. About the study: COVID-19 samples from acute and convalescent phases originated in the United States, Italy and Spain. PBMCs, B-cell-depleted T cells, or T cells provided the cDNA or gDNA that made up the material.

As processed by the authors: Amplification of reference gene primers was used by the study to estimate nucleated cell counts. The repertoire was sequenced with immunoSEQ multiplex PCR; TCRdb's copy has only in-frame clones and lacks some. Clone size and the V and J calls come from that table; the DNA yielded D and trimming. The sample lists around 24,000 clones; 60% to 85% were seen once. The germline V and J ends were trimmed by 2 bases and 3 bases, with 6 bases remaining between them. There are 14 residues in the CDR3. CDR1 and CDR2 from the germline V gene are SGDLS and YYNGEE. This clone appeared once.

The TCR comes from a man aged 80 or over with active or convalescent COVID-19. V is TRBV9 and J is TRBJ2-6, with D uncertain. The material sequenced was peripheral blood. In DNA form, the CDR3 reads TGTGCCAGCAGCGTTAGGAGTGGGGCCAACGTCCTGACTTTC. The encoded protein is CASSVRSGANVLTF.